These T cell receptor beta chains were read from a single sample in a study of graft-versus-host responses after intestinal transplantation. TCRdb keeps only in-frame clones here, not all; method: immunoSEQ multiplex PCR. Seen here are about 4,600 clones, around 30% observed once, and the top ten hold 4.7%. The sequences come from alloreactive CD4+ T cells from a mixed lymphocyte reaction culture, collected before intestinal transplant. These receptors were collected from a human patient who received an intestinal transplant. Both conserved end residues are part of each CDR3. D genes are given only for firm matches. Some rows mark clone size as missing; the rest say once, few, many or name a class of expanded clone.

>TRBV6-1|TRBD1|large|TRBJ2-7
TGTGCCAGCAGTGTATCGGGACAGACCTCCTACGAGCAGTACTTC
CASSVSGQTSYEQYF
>TRBV10-3|TRBD1|.|TRBJ2-2
TGTGCCATCAGTGAGCCAGAAGACAGGGAAGACGGCGGGGAGCTGTTTTTT
CAISEPEDREDGGELFF
>TRBV5-5|.|few|TRBJ1-1
TGTGCCAGCAGCTTGTGGGTAGAGAACACTGAAGCTTTCTTT
CASSLWVENTEAFF
>TRBV5-5|.|few|TRBJ1-3
TGTGCCAGCAGCTTGGCCTCTGGGACGGGGGGAAACACCATATATTTT
CASSLASGTGGNTIYF
>TRBV27|TRBD2|.|TRBJ2-3
TGTGCCAGCAGTTTATCGCCGGGACTAGTTGGTCTCACAGATACGCAGTATTTT
CASSLSPGLVGLTDTQYF
>TRBV13|TRBD1|.|TRBJ1-1
TGTGCCAGCAGCGAATCCAGGGGGCTGGACACTGAAGCTTTCTTT
CASSESRGLDTEAFF
>TRBV11-3|TRBD1|few|TRBJ2-5
TGTGCCAGCAGCTTAGGGGACAGGGACCAAGAGACCCAGTACTTC
CASSLGDRDQETQYF
>TRBV5-1|TRBD1|.|TRBJ1-2
TGCGCCAGCAGCCGGGGGACAGAGGGGAACTATGGCTACACCTTC
CASSRGTEGNYGYTF
>TRBV5-6|TRBD2|.|TRBJ2-1
TGTGCCAGCAGCTTGCCTAGCGGGAATGAGCAGTTCTTC
CASSLPSGNEQFF
>TRBV18|.|.|TRBJ2-3
TGTGCCAGCTCACCACATTTGACTAGCACAGATACGCAGTATTTT
CASSPHLTSTDTQYF
>TRBV19|TRBD2|.|TRBJ2-3
TGTGCCAGTAGTATAGCCCCTCTAGCGGGGGCCCTCACAGATACGCAGTATTTT
CASSIAPLAGALTDTQYF
>TRBV7-4|.|few|TRBJ1-5
TGTGCCAGCAGCTTAGGGGCAGGTGCTGGGGAGGCCCAGCATTTT
CASSLGAGAGEAQHF
>TRBV11-2|TRBD1|.|TRBJ1-2
TGTGCCAGCAGCTTAACAGGGGGTGATGGCTACACCTTC
CASSLTGGDGYTF
>TRBV2|TRBD1|.|TRBJ1-2
TGTGCCAACAGTATGATAGGACAGGGGCAAGGCTACACCTTC
CANSMIGQGQGYTF
>TRBV27|TRBD2|.|TRBJ2-2
TGTGCCAGCAGTTTACTAGCGGGGAACACCGGGGAGCTGTTTTTT
CASSLLAGNTGELFF
>TRBV11-2|.|medium-sized|TRBJ1-1
TGTGCCAGCAGACTAACAGGGCCCACTGAAGCTTTCTTT
CASRLTGPTEAFF
>TRBV7-9|TRBD1|.|TRBJ1-2
TGTGCCAGCAGCCCAAGGACAGGGCTTGGCTACACCTTC
CASSPRTGLGYTF
>TRBV7-2|.|.|TRBJ2-1
TGTGCCAGCAGCTTAGGCGCCCGCTCCTACAATGAGCAGTTCTTC
CASSLGARSYNEQFF
>TRBV6-5|.|medium-sized|TRBJ1-2
TGTGCCAGCAGTTACTCGGCTGGAACGGACTATGGCTACACCTTC
CASSYSAGTDYGYTF
>TRBV6-5|TRBD1|.|TRBJ1-5
TGTGCCAGCAGTTACTCGGGACAGGGGGCTCAGCCCCAGCATTTT
CASSYSGQGAQPQHF
>TRBV7-2|.|few|TRBJ1-2
TGTGCCAGCAGCTTATCCAGGGAGGTGGGCTACACCTTC
CASSLSREVGYTF
>TRBV6-6|.|few|TRBJ2-1
TGTGCCAGCAACCTAGCGTTTTACAATGAGCAGTTCTTC
CASNLAFYNEQFF
>TRBV5-1|.|.|TRBJ2-7
TGCGCCAGCAGCTTGGACACCTACGAGCAGTACTTC
CASSLDTYEQYF
>TRBV5-4|TRBD2|.|TRBJ2-3
TGTGCCAGCAGCTTGGATCCTCGGGAGGCAAATACGCAGTATTTT
CASSLDPREANTQYF
>TRBV29-1|TRBD1|.|TRBJ2-3
TGCAGCGTTGAAGACCCAGAACAGGGGAGAGATACGCAGTATTTT
CSVEDPEQGRDTQYF
>TRBV30|.|medium-sized|TRBJ2-1
TGTGCCTGGAGTGCCCGGTTCCAAGCGGCTCCCTACAATGAGCAGTTCTTC
CAWSARFQAAPYNEQFF
>TRBV29-1|TRBD1|medium-sized|TRBJ2-7
TGCAGCGTGAAACAGGGGACCCCCTACGAGCAGTACTTC
CSVKQGTPYEQYF
>TRBV5-6|.|medium-sized|TRBJ1-4
TGTGCCAGCAGCTTACGGGTAAAGGGTGAAAAACTGTTTTTT
CASSLRVKGEKLFF
>TRBV5-1|.|.|TRBJ2-1
TGCGCCAGCAGCTTGGCTAGCAATGAGCAGTTCTTC
CASSLASNEQFF
>TRBV7-3|.|few|TRBJ2-5
TGTGCCAGCAGCATATCCCCAGGGTCGAAGACCCAGTACTTC
CASSISPGSKTQYF
>TRBV10-3|.|once|TRBJ1-1
TGTGCCATTTCAGGTCGAATAAACACTGAAGCTTTCTTT
CAISGRINTEAFF
>TRBV18|.|.|TRBJ2-3
TGTGCCAGCACCAGGGGAGATACGCAGTATTTT
CASTRGDTQYF
>TRBV28|.|few|TRBJ2-1
TGTGCCAGCGGAGGGGGGGGCCGGCGTAGCTCCTACAATGAGCAGTTCTTC
CASGGGGRRSSYNEQFF
>TRBV6-9|.|.|TRBJ2-5
TGTGCCAGCAGTGAAGCTAGTGGAGAGACCCAGTACTTC
CASSEASGETQYF
>TRBV5-1|.|.|TRBJ2-6
TGCGCCAGCATACACCTATCGGTTCACAAAGGCGGGCCAACTCTGACTTTC
CASIHLSVHKGGPTLTF
>TRBV30|.|.|TRBJ2-7
TGTGCCTGGAGCCCCCACACAGCCTACGAGCAGTACTTC
CAWSPHTAYEQYF
>TRBV5-4|.|medium-sized|TRBJ2-3
TGTGCCAGCAGCTTGTCCGTCAGGCCCTACACAGATACGCAGTATTTT
CASSLSVRPYTDTQYF
>TRBV7-3|.|few|TRBJ1-5
TGTGCCAGCAGCTTAGGGGCAGGTGCTGGGGAGGCCCAGCATTTT
CASSLGAGAGEAQHF
>TRBV5-2|.|.|TRBJ2-6
TGTGCCAGCAAGAAGGGGGGAGATACACAAAGTCGGGCCAACGTCCTGACTTTC
CASKKGGDTQSRANVLTF
>TRBV5-5|.|.|TRBJ1-5
TGTGCCAGCAGCTTAACAGGCACTTCCCAGCCCCAGCATTTT
CASSLTGTSQPQHF
>TRBV20-1|.|.|TRBJ2-1
TGCAGTGCTAGAGACAATGAGCAGTTCTTC
CSARDNEQFF
>TRBV7-8|.|few|TRBJ1-1
TGTGCCAGCAGTCCCACCGGAGGGAGGGTTAACACTGAAGCTTTCTTT
CASSPTGGRVNTEAFF
>TRBV2|TRBD1|few|TRBJ2-5
TGTGCCAGCAGGCCCGACAGGGCCACTCGCGGCTCGCAAGGGGCCCAGTACTTC
CASRPDRATRGSQGAQYF
>TRBV7-8|.|few|TRBJ2-3
TGTGCCAGCAGCTTAGATCGGCTAGCAGCCGGCACAGATACGCAGTATTTT
CASSLDRLAAGTDTQYF